This T cell receptor beta chain was captured in a study of blood T cells in healthy people across ages. PBMCs numbering at least 6.5 million were isolated per sample. Per sample, extraction of total RNA gave at least 6 micrograms in every case. The authors ran a second PCR of about 6 to 11 cycles using a sample-barcoded 5' primer and a J-beta primer mix. TCRdb recomputed calls from the 5' RACE reads with MiXCR, one row per CDR3 protein. The sample includes over 600,000 distinct CDR3 sequences, approximately 40% of them seen just once. Points from the study as a whole: Researchers said unsorted PBMCs prevented a conclusive naive versus antigen-experienced comparison.

With V trimmed by 4 bases and J by 10 bases, 23 bases remained unmatched. CDR3 length equals 18 residues. Germline V CDR1 and CDR2: MDHEN, SYDVKM. About this clonotype: Its target is not known.

The sequence was obtained from a man aged 80 or over in good health. The chain couples TRBV28 to TRBJ2-3, with 7 positions matching TRBD2. The sample was blood. CDR3 sequence (DNA): TGTGCCAGCAGTTCTCCACACCTCCTAGCGGTTAGCACAGGAGCGCAGTATTTT. Translating it yields CASSSPHLLAVSTGAQYF.